Below, one T cell receptor beta chain is given with its context. The antigen is unknown. The junction departs from germline at one end; a sequencing error may be responsible. This specimen comes from a study of Graves' ophthalmopathy and Graves' hyperthyroidism. Study-wide points: An approximately 80% specificity and just under 90% sensitivity were achieved by a 13-signature model that separated ophthalmopathy from stable hyperthyroidism.

Germline assignment: CDR1 SGHRS and CDR2 YFSETQ. The CDR3 has 14 residues. Amplification of TCR beta CDR3 regions used RNA transcripts. Second-round multiplex PCR followed a first-round RT-PCR using HTBI primers. Each CDR3 protein gets one entry after TCRdb re-called the multiplex PCR reads with MiXCR. The table has 200,000 to 250,000 distinct CDR3 sequences, approximately 42% seen once. This chain connects TRBV5-1 to TRBJ1-1; TRBD1 matches at 8 bases. This TCR came from an adult man with Graves' ophthalmopathy. The sample taken for sequencing was peripheral blood. The CDR3 protein is CASRPGGPNTEAFF. In DNA, the CDR3 is TGTGCCAGCAGGCCAGGGGGCCCAAACACTGAAGCTTTCTTT.